In its sample, the clone carrying this T cell receptor (beta chain) was seen once. What it recognizes is unknown. These data belong to a study of a mutant IDH1 vaccine in newly diagnosed glioma. On the study more broadly: Vaccine administration was initiated 4-6 weeks following radiotherapy alone, or with temozolomide cycles. Participants attended visit V12, the safety follow-up, at week 35, and then attended visit V13 at week 47.

The CDR3 totals 17 residues. Germline V lookup: CDR1 SGHTA, CDR2 FQGNSA. V was trimmed by 5 bases and J by 6 bases, leaving 25 bases between them. Time point of the sample: week 47, end of study. The content of each vaccine dose was 300 ug of mutant IDH1 20-mer peptide, and topical imiquimod accompanied it. Sequencing used immunoSEQ multiplex PCR; TCRdb keeps in-frame clones, though not all of them. The repertoire includes approximately 52,000 clones, 70% to 85% of them detected once, and over 4.5% sits in the top ten. The sequences come from PBMCs, collected from a glioma patient whose treatment included an IDH1 peptide vaccine. The genes are TRBV7-2 and TRBJ1-1; maybe TRBD1 (6 bases). The clonotype was recovered from a woman aged 35 to 49 with glioma. Some clones in this sample may be carry-over from other donors' samples. The CDR3: CASSQGGATSWGAEAFF. The CDR3 coding sequence is TGTGCCAGCAGCCAAGGGGGGGCAACGTCTTGGGGGGCTGAAGCTTTCTTT. Full variable domain (remainder filled in from reference TRBV7-2 and TRBJ1-1): GAGVSQSPSNKVTEKGKDVELRCDPISGHTALYWYRQSLGQGLEFLIYFQGNSAPDKSGLPSDRFSAERTGGSVSTLTIQRTQQEDSAVYLCASSQGGATSWGAEAFFGQGTRLTVV.